This T cell receptor beta chain was sequenced during a study of CD8 T cell repertoires and HIV-1 epitope variants. Assay used: immunoSEQ multiplex PCR; TCRdb lists only in-frame clones, some missing. The table lists tens of thousands of clones, around 67% of them singletons. A few counts support this clone. Deletions cut 5 bases from V and 4 bases from J, with 14 bases between. Germline loops: CDR1 SGHVS, CDR2 FQNEAQ. The CDR3 has 15 amino acids. This chain joins TRBV7-8 and TRBJ1-4; D is perhaps TRBD1 (6 bases). The receptor's source is a male donor with HIV. Sequenced material: uncultured baseline CD8+ T cells from peripheral blood mononuclear cells (PBMCs). The CDR3 sequence is CASSPTTGLNEKLFF. The CDR3 region has the DNA TGTGCCAGCAGCCCGACGACAGGACTTAATGAAAAACTGTTTTTT.